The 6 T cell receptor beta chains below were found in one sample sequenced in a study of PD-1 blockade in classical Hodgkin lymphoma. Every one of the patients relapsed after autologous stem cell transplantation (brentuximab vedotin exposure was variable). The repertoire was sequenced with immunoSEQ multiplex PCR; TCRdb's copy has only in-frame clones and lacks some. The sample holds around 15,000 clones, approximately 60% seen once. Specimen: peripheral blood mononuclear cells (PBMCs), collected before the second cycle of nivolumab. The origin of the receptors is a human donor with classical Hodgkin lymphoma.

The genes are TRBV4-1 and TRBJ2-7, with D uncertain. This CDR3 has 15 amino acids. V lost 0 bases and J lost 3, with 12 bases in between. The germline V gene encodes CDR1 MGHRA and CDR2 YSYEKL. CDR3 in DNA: TGCGCCAGCAGCCAAGATTTAGCCCCCGGCTACGAGCAGTACTTC. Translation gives CASSQDLAPGYEQYF.

The CDR3 DNA reads as TGCGCCAGCAGCCTCACAGGTTACGAGCAGTACTTC. Its translation: CASSLTGYEQYF. The chain uses TRBV5-1 and TRBJ2-7; maybe TRBD1 (5 bases). Trimming shortened V by 4 bases and J by 4 bases, and 9 bases separated the two germline ends. This CDR3 has 12 amino acids. From germline, CDR1 is SGHRS and CDR2 YFSETQ.

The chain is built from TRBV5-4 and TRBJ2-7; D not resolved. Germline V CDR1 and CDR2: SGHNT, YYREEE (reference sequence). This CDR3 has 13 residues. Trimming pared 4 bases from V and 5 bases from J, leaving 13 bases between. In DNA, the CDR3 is TGTGCCAGCAGCCCGGAAGGCTACGACGAGCAGTACTTC. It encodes CASSPEGYDEQYF.

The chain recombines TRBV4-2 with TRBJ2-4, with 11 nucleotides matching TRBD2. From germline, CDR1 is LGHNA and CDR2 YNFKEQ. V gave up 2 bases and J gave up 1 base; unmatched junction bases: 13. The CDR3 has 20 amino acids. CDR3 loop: CASSQPPPSGRRGAKNIQYF. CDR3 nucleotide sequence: TGTGCCAGCAGCCAACCCCCGCCTAGCGGGAGGAGAGGGGCCAAAAACATTCAGTACTTC.

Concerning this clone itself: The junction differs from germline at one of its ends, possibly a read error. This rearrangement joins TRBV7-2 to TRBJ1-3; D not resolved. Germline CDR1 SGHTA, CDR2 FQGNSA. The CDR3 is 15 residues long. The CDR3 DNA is TGTGCCAGCAGCTTAGCGGCCAGGTCTGGAAACATCATATATTTT. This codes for CASSLAARSGNIIYF.

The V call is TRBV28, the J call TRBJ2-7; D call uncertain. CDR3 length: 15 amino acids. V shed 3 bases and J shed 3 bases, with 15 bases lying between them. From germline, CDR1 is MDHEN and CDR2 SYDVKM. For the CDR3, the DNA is TGTGCCAGCAGTTTCCGTGGAGTAACTTTCTACGAGCAGTACTTC. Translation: CASSFRGVTFYEQYF.